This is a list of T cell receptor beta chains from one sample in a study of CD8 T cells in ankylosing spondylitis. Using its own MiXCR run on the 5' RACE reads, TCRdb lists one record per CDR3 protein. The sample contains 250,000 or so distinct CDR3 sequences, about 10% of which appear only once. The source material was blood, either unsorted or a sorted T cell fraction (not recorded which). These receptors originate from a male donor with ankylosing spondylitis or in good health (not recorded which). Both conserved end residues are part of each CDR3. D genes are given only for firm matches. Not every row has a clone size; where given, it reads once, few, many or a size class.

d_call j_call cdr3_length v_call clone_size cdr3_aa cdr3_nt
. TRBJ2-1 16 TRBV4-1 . CASSPLGGARYNEQFF TGCGCCAGCAGCCCCTTGGGGGGAGCACGTTACAATGAGCAGTTCTTC
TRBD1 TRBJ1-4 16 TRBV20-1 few CCARSGQRTTNEKLFF TGCTGTGCTAGGTCGGGACAGCGGACGACTAATGAAAAACTGTTTTTT
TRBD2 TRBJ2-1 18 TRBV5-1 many CASISGGTSENSYNEQFF TGCGCCAGCATCTCTGGGGGGACTAGCGAGAATTCCTACAATGAGCAGTTCTTC
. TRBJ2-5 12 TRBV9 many CASSEGGETQYF TGTGCCAGCAGCGAGGGGGGAGAGACCCAGTACTTC
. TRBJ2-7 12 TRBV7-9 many CASSNSSYEQYF TGTGCCAGCAGCAATTCCTCCTACGAGCAGTACTTC
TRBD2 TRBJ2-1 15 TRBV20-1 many CSARDGTSGHNEQFF TGCAGTGCTAGAGATGGGACTAGCGGTCACAATGAGCAGTTCTTC
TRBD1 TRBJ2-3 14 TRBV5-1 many CASRGTGTTDTQYF TGCGCCAGCAGAGGGACAGGGACCACAGATACGCAGTATTTT
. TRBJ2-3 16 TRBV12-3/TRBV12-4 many CASSLEFGEDRDTQYF TGTGCCAGCAGTTTAGAATTCGGGGAAGACAGAGATACGCAGTATTTT
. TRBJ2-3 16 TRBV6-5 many CASSYVQPSSTDTQYF TGTGCCAGCAGTTACGTCCAGCCGTCTAGCACAGATACGCAGTATTTT
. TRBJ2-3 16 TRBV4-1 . CASSQDTGASTDTQYF TGCGCCAGCAGCCAAGATACTGGGGCTAGCACAGATACGCAGTATTTT
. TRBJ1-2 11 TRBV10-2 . CASSGPDGYTF TGCGCCAGCAGTGGTCCTGATGGCTACACCTTC
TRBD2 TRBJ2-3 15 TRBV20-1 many CSATGTSGRTDTQYF TGCAGTGCTACCGGGACTAGCGGGAGAACAGATACGCAGTATTTT
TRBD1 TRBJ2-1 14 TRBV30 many CAWSVTGVYNEQFF TGTGCCTGGAGTGTAACAGGGGTCTACAATGAGCAGTTCTTC
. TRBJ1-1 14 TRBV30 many CAWSVGRVTTEAFF TGTGCCTGGAGTGTCGGCAGGGTGACCACTGAAGCTTTCTTT